This entry describes one T cell receptor (beta chain). Its antigen is not known. This entry belongs to a study of vaccination and CD4 T cells after COVID-19. Study-level information: Sampling that followed vaccination took place a median approximately 72 days after dose two, within a range of 14 to 241. Controls had a CEFX pool, an HIV-1 Nef pool, or no peptide added. Study results and caveats: Apart from involving relatively few convalescent patients, the work omitted early post-infection timepoints.

Sample treatment: roughly 11-day PBMC culture with coronavirus spike peptide pools or control peptides (ViraFEST assay). Cultured CD4+ T cell DNA was sequenced using the Oncomine TCR Beta short-read assay. TCRdb re-analysed the PCR reads in MiXCR, keeping a single row per CDR3 protein. Among 20,000 or so distinct CDR3 sequences listed, 35% to 50% were seen once. Germline V CDR1 and CDR2: SEHNR, FQNEAQ (reference sequence). The CDR3 is 16 amino acids. V was pared by 5 bases and J by 6 bases, with 17 bases between. The V and J genes are TRBV7-9 and TRBJ1-6, with D tentatively TRBD1 (5 bases). This sample comprised CD4+ T cells from blood, cultured in vitro, obtained after SARS-CoV-2 vaccination. The TCR originated in a human donor who had recovered from COVID-19. Here the CDR3 DNA reads TGTGCCAGCAGCCCGGGGACGTCCTCGGTTAATTCACCCCTCCACTTT. Encoded protein: CASSPGTSSVNSPLHF.